This T cell receptor beta chain was documented in a study of tumor and adjacent non-tumor tissue in lung cancer. The CDR3 length is 16 residues. Germline V gene lookup returns CDR1 MNHNY and CDR2 SVGAGI (reference sequence). RNA was extracted from bulk tissue without any cell sorting. As for this clonotype: At one end, the junction sequence differs from germline, possibly due to a read error.

The library came from three nested PCR rounds adapted from ARM-PCR protocols. TCRdb re-derived calls from the multiplex PCR reads in MiXCR, one entry per CDR3 protein. Among 68,000 or so distinct CDR3 sequences listed, about 60% were seen once. Sequenced input: lung tumor tissue. V usage is TRBV6-6 and J usage is TRBJ2-7; 14 nucleotides line up with TRBD2. The TCR was taken from a man between 50 and 59 years old with non-small cell lung cancer. DNA of the CDR3: TGTCCCAGCAGTTTGACTAGCGGGGGGGGTCCCTACGAGCAGTACTTC. Translation: CPSSLTSGGGPYEQYF.